Listed below are T cell receptor beta chains from one sample, sequenced in a study of cytomegalovirus exposure and HLA in healthy donors. Sequenced by immunoSEQ multiplex PCR; TCRdb stores in-frame clones only, minus some. In the table there are approximately 120,000 clones, 85% to 90% of which are singletons. Input material: PBMCs. Every receptor here comes from a woman in her 30s in good health and CMV-seropositive. CDR3s include the opening cysteine and the closing phenylalanine or tryptophan. Each record gives: clone size, D gene, V gene, J gene, CDR3 DNA, CDR3 protein. A D gene is named only where the DNA matches it firmly. The size entry is marked missing in some rows and otherwise reads once, few, many or a size class.

>.|TRBD2|TRBV4-2|TRBJ2-7
TGTGCCAGCAGCCGCCTCTCTGGGACTAGCGGGAGGAGCGCCGAGCAGTACTTC
CASSRLSGTSGRSAEQYF
>.|.|TRBV10-2|TRBJ2-1
TGCGCCAGCACCCGAGAGGGAAGCAATGAGCAGTTCTTC
CASTREGSNEQFF
>.|TRBD2|TRBV5-4|TRBJ2-2
TGTGCCAGCAGCTCTGGGGCTAGCGGGAGTTACACCGGGGAGCTGTTTTTT
CASSSGASGSYTGELFF
>few|.|TRBV21-1|TRBJ1-1
TGTGCCAGCAGCAAACGACAGGAGTTGAACACTGAAGCTTTCTTT
CASSKRQELNTEAFF
>.|TRBD1|TRBV28|TRBJ2-1
TGTGCCAGCAGCCAACCCGGGACAGGGGGCCGTGGTGAGCAGTTCTTC
CASSQPGTGGRGEQFF
>.|.|TRBV10-2|TRBJ2-7
TGCGCCAGCAGTGAGGGGGAGGTGGGCGAGCAGTACTTC
CASSEGEVGEQYF
>.|TRBD2|TRBV7-2|TRBJ2-1
TGTGCCAGCAGTTATAGCGGGAATAGCTACAATGAGCAGTTCTTC
CASSYSGNSYNEQFF
>.|.|TRBV7-9|TRBJ1-2
TGTGCCAGCAGCCCAGCCAACAGAATAGCTAACTATGGCTACACCTTC
CASSPANRIANYGYTF
>.|.|TRBV7-3|TRBJ2-7
TGTGCCAGCAGCTTATCGCAGGGAATGGTTTACGAGCAGTACTTC
CASSLSQGMVYEQYF
>.|.|TRBV14|TRBJ1-2
TGTGCCAGCAGCCAAGATATCCTGCGCTATGGCTACACCTTC
CASSQDILRYGYTF
>.|TRBD2|TRBV28|TRBJ2-7
TGTGCCAGCTCCCTGGGTGGGGTTAGCGGGAAAAAGGGCGAGCAGTACTTC
CASSLGGVSGKKGEQYF
>.|.|TRBV7-2|TRBJ2-2
TGTGCCAGCACCTCCCAGCGGGCCGGGGAGCTGTTTTTT
CASTSQRAGELFF
>.|TRBD2|TRBV7-3|TRBJ2-1
TGTGCCAGCAGTCCCGGGGGGAGCTCCTACAATGAGCAGTTCTTC
CASSPGGSSYNEQFF
>few|.|TRBV7-9|TRBJ2-1
TGTGCCAGCAGCTCAAGGGGCAGGTACAATGAGCAGTTCTTC
CASSSRGRYNEQFF
>once|TRBD2|TRBV5-1|TRBJ2-7
TGCGCCAGCAGCTTGGCCTTAGCGGGAGAAGACGAGCAGTACTTC
CASSLALAGEDEQYF
>.|.|TRBV19|TRBJ1-1
TGTGCCAGTAGTATGGGAGAGGGGAACACTGAAGCTTTCTTT
CASSMGEGNTEAFF
>.|.|TRBV25-1|TRBJ1-3
TGTGCCAGCAGTGAGGCGGGTGGAAACACCATATATTTT
CASSEAGGNTIYF
>.|.|TRBV2|TRBJ2-2
TGTGCCAGCGGGTCCCAGGGCGGCACCGGGGAGCTGTTTTTT
CASGSQGGTGELFF
>once|.|TRBV7-3|TRBJ1-2
TGTGCCAGCAGCTTAACGGGTAGGCAAGAGACAGGAAGAGGCTACACCTTC
CASSLTGRQETGRGYTF
>.|.|TRBV21-1|TRBJ1-3
TGTGCCAGCAGCAGCACCCGGGACAGGGGGAAAGGAAACACCATATATTTT
CASSSTRDRGKGNTIYF
>.|TRBD1|TRBV5-1|TRBJ2-2
TGCGCCAGCAGGACAGGGTCGGGCACCGGGGAGCTGTTTTTT
CASRTGSGTGELFF
>.|TRBD2|TRBV4-2|TRBJ2-7
TGTGCCAGCAGCCAAGCCGGACTAGCGGCCGGGGGGGACGAGCAGTACTTC
CASSQAGLAAGGDEQYF
>.|TRBD2|TRBV7-9|TRBJ2-1
TGTGCCAGCAGCCAACTAGCGGGAGTTTATAATGAGCAGTTCTTC
CASSQLAGVYNEQFF
>.|.|TRBV28|TRBJ1-1
TGTGCCAGCAGCTCCCTTCGGGAGGCGCACACTGAAGCTTTCTTT
CASSSLREAHTEAFF